Listed here are 8 T cell receptor beta chains from one sample, sequenced in a study of cytomegalovirus exposure and HLA in healthy donors. The PCR used 60 Vbeta and 13 Jbeta primers. The table came from immunoSEQ multiplex PCR; TCRdb's copy has only in-frame clones and leaves some out. This sample yields 200,000 to 250,000 clones, of which about four fifths are seen a single time; about 3.1% belongs to the top ten. The sequencing sample was made of PBMCs. All receptors derive from a man between 25 and 39 years old in good health and CMV-seronegative.

The chain recombines TRBV15 with TRBJ2-3; D gene ambiguous. This CDR3 is built from 15 residues. The germline CDR1 and CDR2 sequences are LNHNV and YYDKDF (reference sequence). The V end was cut by 3 bases, the J end by 0 bases, with 10 bases between. The CDR3 DNA reads as TGTGCCACCAGCAGGGCGACTCCTAGCACAGATACGCAGTATTTT. Translating gives CATSRATPSTDTQYF. The full variable domain, its missing parts supplied by reference TRBV15 and TRBJ2-3, is DAMVIQNPRYQVTQFGKPVTLSCSQTLNHNVMYWYQQKSSQAPKLLFHYYDKDFNNEADTPDNFQSRRPNTSFCFLDIRSPGLGDTAMYLCATSRATPSTDTQYFGPGTRLTVL.

This chain connects TRBV12-1 to TRBJ2-3; TRBD2, the D gene given by the table, was not confirmed from the DNA. TRBV12-1 constitutes a pseudogene. CDR3 length: 13 residues. This CDR3 is CASSPLLADTQYF. CDR3 nucleotide sequence: TGTGCCAGCAGCCCACTGTTGGCAGATACGCAGTATTTT.

This chain joins TRBV19 and TRBJ2-3, with D hard to call. This CDR3 region has 14 residues. The V and J ends lost 3 bases and 2 bases respectively, with 9 bases between them. Germline V gives CDR1 LNHDA, CDR2 SQIVND (reference sequence). CDR3 sequence reads: CASSMVSDTDTQYF. The CDR3 nucleotides are TGTGCCAGTAGTATGGTCAGCGACACAGATACGCAGTATTTT.

The chain uses TRBV28 and TRBJ1-3; 7 bases match TRBD1. The V segment lost 5 bases and the J segment 2 bases; nucleotides outside the gene matches: 12. The CDR3 totals 17 residues. CDR1 and CDR2 from the germline V gene are MDHEN and SYDVKM. The CDR3 is CASSPLLGTVAGNTIYF. Here the CDR3 DNA reads TGTGCCAGCAGTCCTTTATTGGGGACAGTTGCTGGAAACACCATATATTTT.

In this sample, this clone turned up a few times. V usage is TRBV27 and J usage is TRBJ1-5; the D is unclear. CDR1 is MNHEY and CDR2 is SMNVEV in the germline V gene (reference sequence). Trimming took 4 bases from V and 5 from J, leaving 9 bases between them. The CDR3 sequence is 13 residues long. CDR3 residues: CASSSDGDQPQHF. CDR3 DNA sequence: TGTGCCAGCAGTTCGGACGGGGATCAGCCCCAGCATTTT.

This clone was detected only a few times. The V gene is TRBV9, the J gene TRBJ2-4; 9 nucleotides match TRBD2. Germline V lookup: CDR1 SGDLS, CDR2 YYNGEE. CDR3 length equals 16 residues. V lost 0 bases, J lost 4 bases, and 5 bases stayed unmatched. The CDR3 DNA sequence: TGTGCCAGCAGCGTAGGGCTAGCGGGGACTAAAAACATTCAGTACTTC. Its protein product is CASSVGLAGTKNIQYF. Full variable domain (missing parts from reference TRBV9 and TRBJ2-4): DSGVTQTPKHLITATGQRVTLRCSPRSGDLSVYWYQQSLDQGLQFLIQYYNGEERAKGNILERFSAQQFPDLHSELNLSSLELGDSALYFCASSVGLAGTKNIQYFGAGTRLSVL.

The chain recombines TRBV6-1 with TRBJ2-7, with D maybe TRBD1 (6 bases). Germline lookup yields CDR1 MNHNS and CDR2 SASEGT. This CDR3 is 14 amino acids long. V was cut by 2 bases and J by 7 bases, with 15 bases left in between. Here the CDR3 DNA reads TGTGCCAGCAGTGAAAGAAACAGGGCAGGGGAGCAGTACTTC. It codes for CASSERNRAGEQYF.

Note on this clone: Germline and junction disagree at one end, which may indicate a read error. This chain connects TRBV7-9 to TRBJ1-4, with D maybe TRBD1 (6 bases). This CDR3 spans 14 amino acids. Looked up from germline, CDR1 is SEHNR and CDR2 is FQNEAQ (reference sequence). The CDR3 DNA sequence: TGTTCCAGCAGCCTCACAGGGCCGAATGAAAAACTGTTTTTT. As protein: CSSSLTGPNEKLFF.